The 17 T cell receptor beta chains in this list originate from one sample, sequenced in a study of cytotoxic CD8 clonotypes in ibrutinib-treated CLL. Sequencing used immunoSEQ multiplex PCR; TCRdb keeps in-frame clones, though not all of them. The profile shows some 200,000 clones, 70% of them singletons. The material sequenced was PBMCs, taken after 12 months of ibrutinib treatment. The receptors were sampled from a human donor with chronic lymphocytic leukemia.

This clone was seen only a few times. The V gene is TRBV9, the J gene TRBJ2-3; D is unresolved. With 0 bases removed from V and 8 bases from J, the gap between germline ends came to 10 bases. This CDR3 is built from 13 residues. The germline V gene has CDR1 SGDLS and CDR2 YYNGEE. The CDR3 DNA reads as TGTGCCAGCAGCGTAGATTTGCTGGCTACGCAGTATTTT. Translated, it gives CASSVDLLATQYF.

This clone was counted at least ten times. The rearrangement uses TRBV15 and TRBJ1-4; 9 bases match TRBD1. The CDR3 loop spans 17 amino acids. From germline, CDR1 is LNHNV and CDR2 YYDKDF (reference sequence). Trimming cost V 0 bases and J 7 bases; bases outside gene matches: 9. The CDR3 protein is CATSREGRGTGSEKLFF. The CDR3 nucleotides read TGTGCCACCAGCAGAGAAGGAAGGGGGACAGGGAGTGAAAAACTGTTTTTT.

This CDR3 is CASRRTGGSTYEQYF. The CDR3 DNA follows: TGTGCCAGCAGAAGGACAGGGGGTTCAACCTACGAGCAGTACTTC. The chain is built from TRBV6-5 and TRBJ2-7; the match to TRBD1 covers 10 bases. CDR3 size: 15 residues. V was clipped by 6 bases and J by 2 bases; unmatched bases: 7. Germline CDR1 is MNHEY and CDR2 is SVGAGI.

V and J are TRBV7-9 and TRBJ1-2; D is perhaps TRBD1 (6 bases). The germline V gene has CDR1 SEHNR and CDR2 FQNEAQ (reference sequence). V lost 3 bases and J lost 4, with 6 bases in between. This CDR3 is built from 12 residues. DNA of the CDR3: TGTGCCAGCAGCTTGGGGGCCTATGGCTACACCTTC. This encodes CASSLGAYGYTF.

This clone turned up a few times. V gene TRBV7-2 combines with J gene TRBJ2-1, with D maybe TRBD1 (6 bases). Per germline, CDR1 SGHTA and CDR2 FQGNSA. This CDR3 contains 12 residues. V was trimmed by 5 bases and J by 9 bases, leaving 11 bases between them. The DNA of the CDR3 is TGTGCCAGCAGCGGCAGGGGTAGTGAGCAGTTCTTC. Translating gives CASSGRGSEQFF.

This chain connects TRBV19 to TRBJ2-5; D tentatively fits TRBD1 or TRBD2 (5 bases each). Germline CDR1 is LNHDA and CDR2 is SQIVND (reference sequence). Trimming cost V 0 bases and J 1 base, with 12 bases left between them. CDR3 size: 16 residues. The CDR3 region has the DNA TGTGCCAGTAGTATAGATCATTGGGGGACCCAAGAGACCCAGTACTTC. Translating gives CASSIDHWGTQETQYF.

The gene calls are TRBV18 and TRBJ1-5; a possible D gene is TRBD1 (5 bases). V shed 3 bases and J shed 7 bases, with 13 bases lying between them. The CDR3 has 14 amino acids. Germline V gene data show CDR1 as KGHSH and CDR2 as LQKENI. As DNA, the CDR3 is TGTGCCAGCTCACCGGGGACCGAGCGCCAGCCCCAGCATTTT. Its protein product is CASSPGTERQPQHF.

This sequence joins TRBV5-6 and TRBJ2-7; 12 nucleotides agree with TRBD2. This CDR3 is 17 amino acids long. Trimming removed 2 bases from V and 1 base from J; junction bases left unmatched: 7. Germline CDR1 is SGHDT and CDR2 is YYEEEE. The CDR3, as DNA: TGTGCCAGCAGCTTTGACCTACTAGCGGGGGGATCCTACGAGCAGTACTTC. The encoded protein is CASSFDLLAGGSYEQYF.

The gene calls are TRBV6-5 and TRBJ2-7; no clear D. V lost 7 bases to trimming and J lost 1 base, with 8 bases between them. CDR1 and CDR2 (germline): MNHEY, SVGAGI. The CDR3 totals 12 residues. The CDR3: CASTHQSYEQYF. The CDR3 coding sequence is TGTGCCAGCACGCATCAATCCTACGAGCAGTACTTC.

This clone was counted between two and nine times. The V call is TRBV5-1, the J call TRBJ2-3, with 10 bases aligning to TRBD1. CDR1 is SGHRS and CDR2 is YFSETQ in the germline V gene. The CDR3 spans 15 residues. The trim removed 2 bases at V and 3 bases at J, leaving 3 bases unmatched. CDR3 sequence (DNA): TGCGCCAGCAGCTTAGGGACAGGGGAAACAGATACGCAGTATTTT. As protein: CASSLGTGETDTQYF.

This clone was detected only once. Other DNA variants within this sample encode the same CDR3. The chain combines TRBV18 with TRBJ1-5; weak D call: TRBD1 (6 bases). In germline, CDR1 is KGHSH, CDR2 LQKENI. Trimming pared 6 bases from V and 5 bases from J, leaving 11 bases between. The CDR3 is made up of 13 amino acids. The CDR3 coding sequence is TGTGCCAGCTCTCCAGGGGACCATCAGCCCCAGCATTTT. It specifies CASSPGDHQPQHF.

In this sample, this clone turned up a few times. The CDR3 DNA is TGTGCCAGCTCGAGGGCTGGGCAGCCCCAGCATTTT. Its protein is CASSRAGQPQHF. The chain has TRBV18 and TRBJ1-5; D gene ambiguous. With 6 bases removed from V and 7 bases from J, the gap between germline ends came to 10 bases. The length of the CDR3 is 12 residues. Germline lookup yields CDR1 KGHSH and CDR2 LQKENI.

The chain is built from TRBV18 and TRBJ2-3, with D perhaps matching TRBD2 (6 bases). Deletions cut 2 bases from V and 3 bases from J, with 12 bases between. The germline CDR1 and CDR2 sequences are KGHSH and LQKENI. This CDR3 is built from 15 residues. This chain's CDR3 is CASSPSAGRTDTQYF. CDR3 DNA: TGTGCCAGCTCACCAAGTGCCGGGAGAACAGATACGCAGTATTTT.

This chain uses TRBV19 with TRBJ1-4; D remains unclear. The CDR3 has 15 residues. V shed 3 bases and J shed 2 bases, with 10 bases lying between them. Per germline, CDR1 LNHDA and CDR2 SQIVND (reference sequence). CDR3 loop: CASSIGRVTNEKLFF. The CDR3 region has the DNA TGTGCCAGTAGTATTGGGAGGGTCACTAATGAAAAACTGTTTTTT.

This chain uses TRBV29-1 with TRBJ1-2; weak D call: TRBD1 (6 bases). Germline V CDR1 and CDR2: SQVTM, ANQGSEA. CDR3 length equals 12 residues. With 4 bases removed from V and 3 bases from J, the gap between germline ends came to 9 bases. The CDR3 here is CSVAGQHYGYTF. CDR3 DNA sequence: TGCAGCGTTGCTGGACAGCACTATGGCTACACCTTC.

The chain uses TRBV10-3 and TRBJ2-7; D gene unclear. The V gene lost 6 bases and the J gene lost 12 bases, with 24 bases spanning the gap. This CDR3 is built from 14 residues. The germline V gene has CDR1 ENHRY and CDR2 SYGVKD. CDR3 region: CAIRARRPTYSRYF. The CDR3 region has the DNA TGTGCCATCAGAGCCCGGAGACCAACTTATAGTCGGTACTTC.

This clone was found a few times. This chain connects TRBV6-5 to TRBJ1-1, with 11 positions matching TRBD1. Looked up from germline, CDR1 is MNHEY and CDR2 is SVGAGI. The CDR3 sequence is 13 residues long. Trimming took 5 bases from V and 11 from J; bases not matched to a gene: 7. CDR3 coding DNA: TGTGCCAGCAGTGGGGGGACAGGGGGATTGGCTTTCTTT. This gives the protein CASSGGTGGLAFF.